The next 32 T cell receptor beta chains were all read from a single sample in a study of human T cells and chemical hapten exposure. One entry per CDR3 protein results from TCRdb running MiXCR on the RACE reads. Of tens of thousands of distinct CDR3 sequences listed, around 9.3% were seen once; the top ten hold less than 15%. Regarding time point: patch test 1, 2 weeks after DPC sensitization. Treatment reported: therapeutic diphenylcyclopropenone sensitization with weekly scalp DPC. This specimen consisted of whole blood, obtained in connection with sensitization to the hapten diphenylcyclopropenone (DPC). Receptor source: a woman in her thirties or forties with alopecia areata. Some clones in this sample may be carry-over from other donors' samples.

This clonotype was counted at least ten times. This chain links TRBV20-1 with TRBJ2-3; no clear D. Germline CDR1 reads DFQATT; CDR2 reads SNEGSKA (reference sequence). This CDR3 comprises 11 residues. V was pared by 6 bases and J by 0 bases, with 4 bases between. The CDR3 is CSALSTDTQYF. CDR3 in DNA: TGCAGTGCCCTGAGCACAGATACGCAGTATTTT.

The chain uses TRBV20-1 and TRBJ2-3; 8 bases map to TRBD2. V was pared by 1 base and J by 4 bases, with 7 bases of the junction left unmatched. Germline-derived CDR1 and CDR2 are DFQATT and SNEGSKA (reference sequence). This CDR3 has 15 residues. The CDR3 spells CSARVPAGAADTQYF. CDR3 DNA sequence: TGCAGTGCTAGAGTGCCAGCGGGGGCGGCAGATACGCAGTATTTT.

This clonotype occurred a few times. The DNA of the CDR3 is TGTGCCAGCAGCTGGGACAGGGGTTTTTACAATGAGCAGTTCTTC. Protein product: CASSWDRGFYNEQFF. The rearrangement joins TRBV5-5 to TRBJ2-1; 10 bases are a match to TRBD1. The CDR3 sequence is 15 residues long. Germline V gene lookup returns CDR1 SGHKS and CDR2 YYEKEE (reference sequence). Unmatched junction bases numbered 4, after V lost 3 bases and J lost 4 bases.

This clonotype occurred many times. The V gene is TRBV19, the J gene TRBJ2-2; no firm D call. Germline V gene lookup returns CDR1 LNHDA and CDR2 SQIVND (reference sequence). The CDR3 is 13 residues long. Trimming left V 4 bases short and J 5 bases short, with 8 bases between. CDR3 amino acids: CASSTRQTGELFF. Here the CDR3 DNA reads TGTGCCAGTAGTACCCGCCAGACCGGGGAGCTGTTTTTT.

The gene calls are TRBV5-4 and TRBJ2-1; 8 nucleotides agree with TRBD1. After removal of 4 bases from V and 12 bases from J, the junction contained 12 bases not matched to a gene. Per the germline V gene, CDR1 is SGHNT and CDR2 is YYREEE (reference sequence). This CDR3 region has 14 residues. The CDR3 DNA is TGTGCCAGCAGCGTTGGGACAGGAGAAATTGGGCAGTTCTTC. Encoded protein: CASSVGTGEIGQFF.

This clonotype was recorded at least ten times. The rearrangement joins TRBV6-1 to TRBJ1-4; unclear D gene. Trimming removed 2 bases from V and 6 bases from J, with 16 bases in between. CDR1 is MNHNS, CDR2 SASEGT, per germline. The CDR3 spans 16 residues. DNA of the CDR3: TGTGCCAGCAGTGAATATCCGGTTCGGACTGATGAAAAACTGTTTTTT. Translated: CASSEYPVRTDEKLFF.

V and J are TRBV27 and TRBJ1-5; no definite D call. Trimming pared 1 base from V and 4 bases from J, leaving 11 bases between. The CDR3 has 15 amino acids. The germline CDR1 and CDR2 sequences are MNHEY and SMNVEV (reference sequence). Here the CDR3 DNA reads TGTGCCAGCAGTTTATGGGGTATCGGGAATCAGCCCCAGCATTTT. Its translation: CASSLWGIGNQPQHF.

This clonotype was observed many times. The chain carries TRBV6-1 and TRBJ2-7; D is perhaps TRBD1 or TRBD2 (5 bases each). Trimming shortened V by 5 bases and J by 6 bases, and 14 bases separated the two germline ends. Germline loops: CDR1 MNHNS, CDR2 SASEGT. This CDR3 is built from 13 residues. The CDR3 region is CASSTRDAGEQYF. The CDR3 DNA reads as TGTGCCAGCAGTACCCGGGACGCGGGCGAGCAGTACTTC.

This clonotype was detected many times. The CDR3, as DNA: TGCGCCAGCAGCGGGAGGTCGAACACTGAAGCTTTCTTT. It encodes CASSGRSNTEAFF. This sequence joins TRBV5-1 and TRBJ1-1; D gene uncertain. Trimming took off 4 bases at V and 1 base at J, with 8 bases between the two ends. Germline loops: CDR1 SGHRS, CDR2 YFSETQ. CDR3 length equals 13 residues.

This chain's CDR3 is CASSPGGYNTEAFF. The CDR3 DNA is TGTGCCAGCAGCCCTGGAGGGTATAACACTGAAGCTTTCTTT. The chain links TRBV3-1 to TRBJ1-1; D remains ambiguous. This CDR3 comprises 14 residues. V gave up 4 bases and J gave up 2 bases, with 11 bases separating them. Germline V gene data show CDR1 as LGHDT and CDR2 as YNNKEL (reference sequence).

As for this clonotype: A much larger clone sits a single nucleotide away, making a read error possible. In this CDR3 the conserved last residue, phenylalanine or tryptophan, is missing, so a read error is likely. Because the CDR3's place on the DNA is in doubt, the DNA is left out and the CDR3 is given as listed by TCRdb. The chain employs TRBV7-9 and TRBJ1-3. The CDR3 length is 12 residues, termini included. CDR1 and CDR2 from the germline V gene are SEHNR and FQNEAQ (reference sequence). The CDR3 is CASSLEAREGNL.

This clonotype came up many times. V gene TRBV7-9 combines with J gene TRBJ1-5; D not resolved. V gave up 2 bases and J gave up 2 bases, with 19 bases separating them. This CDR3 has 18 amino acids. Germline loops: CDR1 SEHNR, CDR2 FQNEAQ (reference sequence). The CDR3 region is CASSLSGRGNLRNQPQHF. For the CDR3, the DNA is TGTGCCAGCAGCTTAAGCGGGAGAGGGAACCTACGCAATCAGCCCCAGCATTTT.

This clonotype has a count of ten or more. V gene TRBV6-6 combines with J gene TRBJ1-4; D unresolved. V was pared by 10 bases and J by 4 bases, with 13 bases between. Germline V CDR1 and CDR2: MNHNY, SVGAGI (reference sequence). The CDR3 contains 13 residues. CDR3 sequence reads: CATTLSSNEKLFF. CDR3 nucleotide sequence: TGTGCCACCACATTAAGTAGTAATGAAAAACTGTTTTTT.

This sequence joins TRBV12-3 or TRBV12-4 and TRBJ1-1; a weak D match, TRBD1 (6 bases). Trimming removed 7 bases from V and 6 bases from J, with 12 bases in between. The CDR3 runs to 12 residues. CDR3 coding DNA: TGTGCCAGCACCCGGACAGCCCCTGAAGCTTTCTTT. Residues: CASTRTAPEAFF.

This clonotype was detected a few times. In nucleotides, the CDR3 is TGCGCCAGCAGCCAAGAGAAGGGGATGAACACTGAAGCTTTCTTT. Residues: CASSQEKGMNTEAFF. The rearrangement joins TRBV4-1 to TRBJ1-1, with D maybe TRBD1 (5 bases). Trimming removed 0 bases at V and 0 bases at J, with 8 bases between. The CDR3 has 15 residues. Germline CDR1 and CDR2: MGHRA and YSYEKL.

In its sample, this clonotype was seen many times. The rearrangement joins TRBV3-1 to TRBJ2-7, with 7 nucleotides matching TRBD1. The CDR3 has 13 residues. CDR1 is LGHDT and CDR2 is YNNKEL in the germline V gene (reference sequence). V dropped 6 bases and J dropped 0; count of bases not matched to a gene: 2. The chain's CDR3 is CASRQGPSYEQYF. In DNA, the CDR3 is TGTGCCAGCAGACAGGGGCCCTCCTACGAGCAGTACTTC.

This clonotype was seen many times. The chain is built from TRBV7-9 and TRBJ2-3, with TRBD1 matching 8 bases. The CDR3 loop spans 12 amino acids. The germline CDR1 and CDR2 sequences are SEHNR and FQNEAQ (reference sequence). The V and J ends lost 5 bases and 6 bases, in that order; junction bases with no gene match: 1. The CDR3 protein is CASSRQGDTQYF. CDR3 coding DNA: TGTGCCAGCAGCAGACAGGGGGATACGCAGTATTTT.

This clonotype was observed at least ten times. This chain uses TRBV19 with TRBJ2-1; TRBD2 agrees at 11 bases. The V segment lost 4 bases and the J segment 6 bases; nucleotides outside the gene matches: 2. The CDR3 length is 14 residues. In germline, CDR1 is LNHDA, CDR2 SQIVND (reference sequence). CDR3 bases: TGTGCCAGTAGTAAGGGACTAGCGGCCAATGAGCAGTTCTTC. Protein product: CASSKGLAANEQFF.

This clonotype was counted ten times or more. The chain uses TRBV12-3 or TRBV12-4 and TRBJ1-5; 8 positions agree with TRBD1. The V and J ends lost 5 bases and 7 bases, in that order; junction bases with no gene match: 10. CDR3 length equals 15 residues. The CDR3 DNA follows: TGTGCCAGCAGTAGACAGGGGAGTGGCAGACAGCCCCAGCATTTT. Translation gives CASSRQGSGRQPQHF.

The chain couples TRBV20-1 to TRBJ2-3; D is ambiguous. V lost 0 bases and J 0 bases, leaving 10 bases between the germline ends. Germline V CDR1 and CDR2: DFQATT, SNEGSKA (reference sequence). The CDR3 totals 15 residues. The CDR3 nucleotides read TGCAGTGCTAGAGATCCAGTGACGAGCACAGATACGCAGTATTTT. Translation: CSARDPVTSTDTQYF.

This clonotype was detected only a few times. The V gene is TRBV2, the J gene TRBJ2-1; 9 bases are shared with TRBD2. V gave up 6 bases and J gave up 7 bases; unmatched junction bases: 10. This CDR3 is built from 15 residues. Per germline, CDR1 SNHLY and CDR2 FYNNEI. CDR3 in amino acids: CASRRTSGGKNEQFF. CDR3 nucleotide sequence: TGTGCCAGCAGAAGGACCAGCGGGGGGAAAAATGAGCAGTTCTTC.

The chain couples TRBV11-3 to TRBJ2-5; D unresolved. CDR3 length equals 13 residues. Germline CDR1 reads SGHNT; CDR2 reads YENEEA. The V end lost 5 bases, the J end lost 5 bases, and 12 bases lay between the germline ends. The CDR3 sequence is CASSVAQVETQYF. The CDR3 bases are TGTGCCAGCAGCGTGGCCCAGGTGGAGACCCAGTACTTC.

In nucleotides, the CDR3 is TGTGCCAGCAATGTCGTAGCGGGGGGGCGTGAGCAGTTCTTC. Residues: CASNVVAGGREQFF. The V call is TRBV28, the J call TRBJ2-1; the match to TRBD2 covers 11 bases. Trimming cost V 7 bases and J 9 bases; bases outside gene matches: 8. There are 14 residues in the CDR3. Germline assignment: CDR1 MDHEN and CDR2 SYDVKM.

This clonotype was recorded at least ten times. The V gene is TRBV5-1, the J gene TRBJ2-2; D not certain. V dropped 1 base and J dropped 6 bases, with 10 bases sitting between them. The CDR3 consists of 14 residues. Per germline, CDR1 SGHRS and CDR2 YFSETQ. The CDR3 spells CASSLTGSAGELFF. The CDR3 nucleotides read TGCGCCAGCAGCTTGACCGGGTCGGCCGGGGAGCTGTTTTTT.

This clonotype was detected ten times or more. The chain's CDR3 is CASSQDDSHFYEQYF. For the CDR3, the DNA is TGCGCCAGCAGCCAAGATGACAGTCACTTCTACGAGCAGTACTTC. The chain couples TRBV4-1 to TRBJ2-7; D is possibly TRBD1 (5 bases). The V and J ends lost 0 bases and 3 bases respectively, with 12 bases between them. This CDR3 has 15 residues. Germline V gene sequence: CDR1 MGHRA, CDR2 YSYEKL.

This clonotype was detected a few times. The chain combines TRBV7-8 with TRBJ2-2; 8 nucleotides align to TRBD1. Germline-derived CDR1 and CDR2 are SGHVS and FQNEAQ. V shed 5 bases and J 0 bases; nucleotides not matched to a gene: 5. This CDR3 spans 16 amino acids. The CDR3 nucleotides are TGTGCCAGCAGCACCCAGGGGGCCGCGAACACCGGGGAGCTGTTTTTT. It encodes CASSTQGAANTGELFF.

This clonotype came up many times. The chain recombines TRBV2 with TRBJ2-5; 7 positions agree with TRBD1. In germline, CDR1 is SNHLY, CDR2 FYNNEI. The CDR3 covers 17 residues. After removal of 7 bases from V and 0 bases from J, the junction contained 14 bases not matched to a gene. The CDR3 coding sequence is TGTGCCAGCATCCTGGGACAGACCCCATCCTACCAAGAGACCCAGTACTTC. Its protein product is CASILGQTPSYQETQYF.

This clonotype was picked up many times. The rearrangement uses TRBV7-3 and TRBJ2-3; 8 positions match TRBD2. CDR1 is SGHTA and CDR2 is FQGTGA in the germline V gene. V was clipped by 4 bases and J by 7 bases; unmatched bases: 7. The CDR3 extends over 14 amino acids. CDR3 in amino acids: CASSYYSGTNTQYF. The DNA for the CDR3 is TGTGCCAGCAGCTACTATAGCGGGACGAATACGCAGTATTTT.

The rearrangement joins TRBV29-1 to TRBJ2-3, with D possibly TRBD2 on 6 matching bases. The V and J ends lost 0 bases and 2 bases respectively, with 15 bases between them. Germline assignment: CDR1 SQVTM and CDR2 ANQGSEA. This CDR3 is built from 16 residues. The CDR3 region has the DNA TGCAGCGTTGAAGATCTGGGAGGACTCCCCACAGATACGCAGTATTTT. The encoded protein is CSVEDLGGLPTDTQYF.

The V call is TRBV10-1, the J call TRBJ1-5, with 7 bases aligning to TRBD1. V trimming: 0 bases; J trimming: 0 bases; junction bases outside the gene matches: 8. The CDR3 consists of 18 residues. Germline values: CDR1 WNHNN, CDR2 SYGVQD (reference sequence). The CDR3 sequence: CASSESRDRAGSNQPQHF. The DNA for the CDR3 is TGCGCCAGCAGTGAGTCGCGCGACAGGGCTGGTAGCAATCAGCCCCAGCATTTT.

By share, this clonotype counts as medium-sized (0.01 to 0.1%). The rearrangement joins TRBV4-1 to TRBJ2-2; D not certain. The CDR3 extends over 15 amino acids. V dropped 1 base and J dropped 9 bases, with 15 bases sitting between them. Germline CDR1 and CDR2: MGHRA and YSYEKL. The CDR3 bases are TGCGCCAGCAGCCAAGCGATGCAGCTCTCGCGGGAGCTGTTTTTT. Amino acid sequence: CASSQAMQLSRELFF.

This chain connects TRBV7-9 to TRBJ1-5; D not resolved. The germline V and J ends were trimmed by 5 bases and 3 bases, with 17 bases remaining between them. Germline CDR1 reads SEHNR; CDR2 reads FQNEAQ (reference sequence). CDR3 length: 16 amino acids. Here the CDR3 reads CASSPDDHGPNQPQHF. The DNA for the CDR3 is TGTGCCAGCAGCCCCGACGACCACGGGCCCAATCAGCCCCAGCATTTT.